The 20 T cell receptor beta chains in this list originate from one sample, sequenced in a study of control samples from healthy donors and cancer patients. Sequencing was performed with immunoSEQ multiplex PCR; in TCRdb, only in-frame clones are kept and a portion is missing. The sample lists about 130,000 clones, about 94% occurring once. Sequencing was done on a sample of PBMCs. The receptor set was obtained from a man aged 60 to 75 with colorectal cancer.

This sequence joins TRBV5-1 and TRBJ2-5, with D perhaps TRBD1 (6 bases). In germline, CDR1 is SGHRS, CDR2 YFSETQ. The CDR3 contains 14 residues. Trimming left V 0 bases short and J 4 bases short, with 10 bases between. This chain's CDR3 is CASSLGQGSETQYF. In nucleotides, the CDR3 is TGCGCCAGCAGCTTGGGGCAGGGGTCAGAGACCCAGTACTTC.

V usage is TRBV7-9 and J usage is TRBJ2-7; 8 bases align to TRBD2. V trimming: 6 bases; J trimming: 3 bases; junction bases outside the gene matches: 10. The germline gives CDR1 SEHNR, CDR2 FQNEAQ (reference sequence). The CDR3 runs 15 residues. The CDR3 protein is CASRTPGGPFYEQYF. The CDR3, as DNA: TGTGCCAGCAGGACGCCGGGGGGGCCTTTCTACGAGCAGTACTTC.

The chain is built from TRBV7-2 and TRBJ2-1, with D perhaps matching TRBD1 or TRBD2 (5 bases each). Germline V gene data show CDR1 as SGHTA and CDR2 as FQGNSA. Trimming took off 2 bases at V and 7 bases at J, with 12 bases between the two ends. The CDR3 is 14 residues long. Here the CDR3 reads CASSLWGIGNEQFF. The CDR3 bases are TGTGCCAGCAGCTTATGGGGGATTGGGAATGAGCAGTTCTTC.

The chain is built from TRBV7-2 and TRBJ1-1; no firm D call. CDR1 and CDR2 from the germline V gene are SGHTA and FQGNSA. The CDR3 covers 14 residues. V lost 3 bases and J lost 7, with 15 bases in between. The DNA of the CDR3 is TGTGCCAGCAGCTTGGACCCGGGCGCTATTGAAGCTTTCTTT. This gives the protein CASSLDPGAIEAFF.

This clone was seen a single time. The rearrangement joins TRBV6-2 or TRBV6-3 to TRBJ2-7; 7 nucleotides align to TRBD1. With V trimmed by 5 bases and J by 2 bases, 3 bases remained unmatched. The CDR3 is 13 amino acids. CDR1 MNHEY and CDR2 SVGEGT come from the germline V gene. CDR3 in amino acids: CASSAGTAYEQYF. In DNA, the CDR3 is TGTGCCAGCAGTGCCGGGACAGCCTACGAGCAGTACTTC.

The V and J genes are TRBV27 and TRBJ1-2; 8 bases fit TRBD1. V lost 0 bases and J lost 4; bases outside the gene matches: 7. The germline gives CDR1 MNHEY, CDR2 SMNVEV (reference sequence). This CDR3 is 16 amino acids long. The CDR3 loop is CASSLSMTGALYGYTF. For the CDR3, the DNA is TGTGCCAGCAGTTTATCTATGACAGGGGCCCTCTATGGCTACACCTTC.

The chain has TRBV6-5 and TRBJ2-7; tentative D call: TRBD1 (6 bases). This CDR3 has 16 residues. The ends were cut back, 0 bases at V and 0 bases at J, with 12 bases in the middle. Per the germline V gene, CDR1 is MNHEY and CDR2 is SVGAGI. CDR3: CASSYSLGGISYEQYF. The CDR3 nucleotides are TGTGCCAGCAGTTACTCGCTAGGGGGAATCTCCTACGAGCAGTACTTC.

The V call is TRBV29-1, the J call TRBJ2-3; the D call may be TRBD1 or TRBD2 (6 bases each). The V gene lost 4 bases and the J gene lost 7 bases, with 18 bases spanning the gap. The V gene's germline CDR1 is SQVTM and CDR2 ANQGSEA. CDR3 length: 14 residues. CDR3 sequence (DNA): TGCAGCGTTGCCCGGGGGACACCGCCGAATACGCAGTATTTT. Its protein product is CSVARGTPPNTQYF.

The DNA of the CDR3 is TGTGCCAGCTCACCACCGTTGGCTAACAATGAGCAGTTCTTC. Encoded protein: CASSPPLANNEQFF. The chain employs TRBV18 and TRBJ2-1; D is uncertain. The V end was cut by 0 bases, the J end by 5 bases, with 8 bases between. This CDR3 spans 14 amino acids. Germline-derived CDR1 and CDR2 are KGHSH and LQKENI.

This chain links TRBV6-5 with TRBJ1-2; the match to TRBD1 covers 8 bases. The CDR3 has 13 amino acids. Germline lookup yields CDR1 MNHEY and CDR2 SVGAGI. The V and J ends lost 2 bases and 7 bases, in that order; junction bases with no gene match: 3. The CDR3 nucleotides are TGTGCCAGCAGTTACGCAGGGGGCTTTGGCTACACCTTC. Protein sequence: CASSYAGGFGYTF.

This chain joins TRBV6-6 and TRBJ2-3; possibly TRBD2 for D (5 bases). CDR3 size: 14 residues. V shed 5 bases and J shed 2 bases, with 11 bases lying between them. Germline V CDR1 and CDR2: MNHNY, SVGAGI (reference sequence). The DNA for the CDR3 is TGTGCCAGCAGTCCGCGGGCTCCCACAGATACGCAGTATTTT. As protein: CASSPRAPTDTQYF.

The chain combines TRBV19 with TRBJ1-5; D may be TRBD1 (6 bases). This CDR3 has 15 residues. Germline V lookup: CDR1 LNHDA, CDR2 SQIVND (reference sequence). Trimming left V 7 bases short and J 2 bases short, with 15 bases between. CDR3 residues: CASTDSDSGNQPQHF. The DNA for the CDR3 is TGTGCCAGTACCGACTCGGACAGTGGCAATCAGCCCCAGCATTTT.

The J gene is TRBJ2-6, the V gene TRBV19; the match to TRBD1 covers 7 bases. The V gene's germline CDR1 is LNHDA and CDR2 SQIVND (reference sequence). Trimming took 5 bases from V and 2 from J; bases not matched to a gene: 9. The CDR3 is made up of 17 amino acids. CDR3 loop: CASSQKGGAAGANVLTF. DNA for the CDR3: TGTGCCAGTAGTCAAAAAGGGGGCGCGGCTGGGGCCAACGTCCTGACTTTC.

The rearrangement links TRBV7-2 to TRBJ1-2; TRBD1 agrees at 8 bases. The germline V gene encodes CDR1 SGHTA and CDR2 FQGNSA. J lost 8 bases, V lost 3 bases, and 8 bases had no gene match. The CDR3 runs to 14 residues. CDR3 in DNA: TGTGCCAGCAGCTTCTTGGGACAGGCCCTAGGCTACACCTTC. Encoded protein: CASSFLGQALGYTF.

The V gene is TRBV11-2, the J gene TRBJ1-2, with D possibly matching TRBD1 (5 bases). Germline assignment: CDR1 SGHAT and CDR2 FQNNGV. V was pared by 5 bases and J by 3 bases, with 10 bases between. This CDR3 has 13 amino acids. CDR3 bases: TGTGCCAGCAGCCCCCGACAGTACTATGGCTACACCTTC. It yields the protein CASSPRQYYGYTF.

This chain links TRBV29-1 with TRBJ2-5; the D is unclear. The CDR3 spans 10 residues. The V gene's germline CDR1 is SQVTM and CDR2 ANQGSEA. V shed 7 bases and J shed 3 bases, with 6 bases lying between them. Here the CDR3 DNA reads TGCAGCGCCACAGAAGAGACCCAGTACTTC. It specifies CSATEETQYF.

This sequence joins TRBV5-5 and TRBJ1-2; D not resolved. CDR1 is SGHKS and CDR2 is YYEKEE in the germline V gene (reference sequence). The CDR3 loop spans 17 amino acids. V dropped 1 base and J dropped 1 base, with 17 bases sitting between them. The CDR3 is CASSLLVGRSNNYGYTF. CDR3 nucleotides: TGTGCCAGCAGCTTGTTGGTTGGGAGGTCAAATAACTATGGCTACACCTTC.

V is TRBV6-1 and J is TRBJ2-3; 7 bases are shared with TRBD1. V lost 0 bases to trimming and J lost 6 bases; unmatched junction nucleotides: 12. This CDR3 spans 17 amino acids. Germline CDR1 and CDR2: MNHNS and SASEGT. CDR3 coding DNA: TGTGCCAGCAGTGAAGCTCAGGGGGTCCGGGGCTTGGATACGCAGTATTTT. Amino acid sequence: CASSEAQGVRGLDTQYF.

This clone came up once. The gene calls are TRBV19 and TRBJ1-2, with no clear D. Germline V lookup: CDR1 LNHDA, CDR2 SQIVND (reference sequence). Trimming removed 6 bases from V and 2 bases from J, with 7 bases in between. The CDR3 covers 12 residues. The DNA for the CDR3 is TGTGCCAGTAGCCCCCCCAACTATGGCTACACCTTC. This translates into CASSPPNYGYTF.

The rearrangement joins TRBV12-3 or TRBV12-4 to TRBJ2-2; perhaps TRBD1 as D (6 bases). V was trimmed by 8 bases and J by 5 bases, leaving 12 bases between them. The CDR3 loop spans 13 amino acids. CDR3 bases: TGTGCCAGCCGAGGACAGTCGACCGGGGAGCTGTTTTTT. Protein product: CASRGQSTGELFF.